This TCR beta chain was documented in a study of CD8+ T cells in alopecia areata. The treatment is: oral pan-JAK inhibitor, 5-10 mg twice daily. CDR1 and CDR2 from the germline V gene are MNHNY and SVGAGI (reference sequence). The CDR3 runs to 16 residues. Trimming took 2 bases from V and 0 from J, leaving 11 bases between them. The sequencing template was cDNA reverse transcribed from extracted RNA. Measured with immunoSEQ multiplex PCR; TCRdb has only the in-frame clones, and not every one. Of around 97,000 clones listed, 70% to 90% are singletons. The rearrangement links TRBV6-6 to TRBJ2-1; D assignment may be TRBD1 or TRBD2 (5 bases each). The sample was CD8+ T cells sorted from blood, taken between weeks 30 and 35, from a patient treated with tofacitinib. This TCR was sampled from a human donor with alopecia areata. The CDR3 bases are TGTGCCAGCAGTTACGACTGGGGGAGCTCCTACAATGAGCAGTTCTTC. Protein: CASSYDWGSSYNEQFF.